These 17 T cell receptor beta chains originate from one sample sequenced in a study of CD8 T cells in Susac syndrome. Random hexamers served to reverse transcribe roughly 0.5 to 1 ug RNA. A single record per CDR3 protein comes from TCRdb applying MiXCR to the immunoSEQ multiplex PCR reads. The sample gives roughly 200,000 distinct CDR3 sequences, roughly 95% of which show up once; around 0.15% is in the top ten. Sequenced input: CD8+ T cells from PBMCs. These receptors were taken from a human donor with multiple sclerosis.

The chain joins TRBV29-1 to TRBJ2-3; D ambiguous. The CDR3 covers 13 residues. V lost 2 bases, J lost 1 base, and 7 bases lay in between. Germline V lookup: CDR1 SQVTM, CDR2 ANQGSEA. Written as DNA, the CDR3 is TGCAGCGTTGAACCCCTTGGCACAGATACGCAGTATTTT. Protein: CSVEPLGTDTQYF.

The V gene is TRBV9, the J gene TRBJ2-3; 7 nucleotides align to TRBD2. CDR3 size: 14 residues. The germline V gene has CDR1 SGDLS and CDR2 YYNGEE. After removal of 3 bases from V and 5 bases from J, the junction contained 6 bases not matched to a gene. The CDR3: CASSAWGGGDTQYF. The DNA for the CDR3 is TGTGCCAGCAGCGCCTGGGGGGGAGGAGATACGCAGTATTTT. Supplemented by reference TRBV9 and TRBJ2-3, the full variable domain reads DSGVTQTPKHLITATGQRVTLRCSPRSGDLSVYWYQQSLDQGLQFLIQYYNGEERAKGNILERFSAQQFPDLHSELNLSSLELGDSALYFCASSAWGGGDTQYFGPGTRLTVL.

The rearrangement uses TRBV7-9 and TRBJ2-7; D perhaps matches TRBD1 (5 bases). The germline CDR1 and CDR2 sequences are SEHNR and FQNEAQ (reference sequence). V was pared by 2 bases and J by 5 bases, with 13 bases between. The CDR3 contains 14 residues. CDR3 in amino acids: CASSLPRVRDEQYF. DNA of the CDR3: TGTGCCAGCAGCTTACCCAGGGTACGCGACGAGCAGTACTTC. Together with reference TRBV7-9 and TRBJ2-7, the CDR3 gives the full variable domain: DTGVSQNPRHKITKRGQNVTFRCDPISEHNRLYWYRQTLGQGPEFLTYFQNEAQLEKSRLLSDRFSAERPKGSFSTLEIQRTEQGDSAMYLCASSLPRVRDEQYFGPGTRLTVT.

The rearrangement links TRBV27 to TRBJ2-1, with D unclear. Germline V gene sequence: CDR1 MNHEY, CDR2 SMNVEV (reference sequence). V lost 6 bases to trimming and J lost 2 bases, with 11 bases between them. The CDR3 sequence is 14 residues long. DNA of the CDR3: TGTGCCAGCAGGGTGGGGTCGACCTACAATGAGCAGTTCTTC. Its translation is CASRVGSTYNEQFF.

This chain connects TRBV5-1 to TRBJ1-5; 11 bases are a match to TRBD1. Germline V gene sequence: CDR1 SGHRS, CDR2 YFSETQ. V was clipped by 3 bases and J by 4 bases; unmatched bases: 3. The CDR3 is made up of 15 amino acids. For the CDR3, the DNA is TGCGCCAGCAGCTGGGGGACAGGGGGGAATCAGCCCCAGCATTTT. Translated: CASSWGTGGNQPQHF.

The V and J genes are TRBV4-1 and TRBJ2-1, with D maybe TRBD1 (5 bases). Germline loops: CDR1 MGHRA, CDR2 YSYEKL. The CDR3 loop spans 18 amino acids. Trimming took 3 bases from V and 6 from J, leaving 24 bases between them. This chain's CDR3 is CASSQLRTRQYGTNEQFF. The DNA for the CDR3 is TGCGCCAGCAGCCAGCTCCGGACAAGGCAGTATGGCACCAATGAGCAGTTCTTC.

This chain uses TRBV29-1 with TRBJ2-7, with 10 positions matching TRBD1. Germline V CDR1 and CDR2: SQVTM, ANQGSEA. Trimming cost V 4 bases and J 1 base; bases outside gene matches: 10. CDR3 length: 16 residues. CDR3 in DNA: TGCAGCGTTGGTTTCGGGAGGACAGGGGGGTCCTACGAGCAGTACTTC. Translation: CSVGFGRTGGSYEQYF.

The rearrangement joins TRBV7-9 to TRBJ1-1; 8 bases line up with TRBD1. V trimming: 1 base; J trimming: 0 bases; junction bases outside the gene matches: 13. Germline loops: CDR1 SEHNR, CDR2 FQNEAQ (reference sequence). The CDR3 spans 19 residues. CDR3 amino acids: CASSLVGRDRGFVNTEAFF. The CDR3 nucleotides read TGTGCCAGCAGCTTAGTCGGGAGAGACAGGGGATTCGTGAACACTGAAGCTTTCTTT.

The V call is TRBV20-1, the J call TRBJ2-7; D ambiguous. Germline lookup yields CDR1 DFQATT and CDR2 SNEGSKA (reference sequence). This CDR3 comprises 14 residues. The V gene lost 6 bases and the J gene lost 4 bases, with 19 bases spanning the gap. Here the CDR3 DNA reads TGCAGTGCCAAACCGGACGTTGTGGAATACGAGCAGTACTTC. It is translated as CSAKPDVVEYEQYF.

V is TRBV28 and J is TRBJ2-7; D is ambiguous. Germline loops: CDR1 MDHEN, CDR2 SYDVKM. The CDR3 is 13 residues long. V lost 5 bases and J 3 bases, leaving 11 bases between the germline ends. CDR3: CASSVHKDYEQYF. CDR3 nucleotides: TGTGCCAGCAGTGTGCACAAAGACTACGAGCAGTACTTC.

The CDR3 nucleotides read TGTGCCAGCAGCTTAGCGACTAGCGGGAGGAGGAATGAGCAGTTCTTC. The encoded protein is CASSLATSGRRNEQFF. The V and J genes are TRBV7-9 and TRBJ2-1; 13 bases map to TRBD2. The germline CDR1 and CDR2 sequences are SEHNR and FQNEAQ (reference sequence). The CDR3 loop spans 16 amino acids. J lost 7 bases, V lost 0 bases, and 3 bases had no gene match.

This chain joins TRBV25-1 and TRBJ2-5; D is uncertain. The CDR3 is made up of 11 amino acids. Germline V gene data show CDR1 as MGHDK and CDR2 as SYGVNS. Trimming shortened V by 8 bases and J by 5 bases, and 9 bases separated the two germline ends. CDR3 bases: TGTGCCAGCCACCAATACGAGACCCAGTACTTC. Amino acids: CASHQYETQYF.

CDR3 amino acids: CASSRNGGTEAFF. The CDR3 DNA reads TGTGCCAGCAGCCGTAACGGCGGGACTGAAGCTTTCTTT. The J gene is TRBJ1-1, the V gene TRBV3-1; no reliable D call. Trimming shortened V by 4 bases and J by 5 bases, and 11 bases separated the two germline ends. The germline gives CDR1 LGHDT, CDR2 YNNKEL (reference sequence). The CDR3 has 13 residues.

The V gene is TRBV29-1, the J gene TRBJ2-3, with 7 nucleotides matching TRBD1. The CDR3 runs to 16 residues. The trim removed 2 bases at V and 2 bases at J, leaving 10 bases unmatched. CDR1 SQVTM and CDR2 ANQGSEA come from the germline V gene. CDR3 protein: CSVEMWDSWDTDTQYF. CDR3 coding DNA: TGCAGCGTTGAAATGTGGGACAGCTGGGACACAGATACGCAGTATTTT.

The V gene is TRBV12-3 or TRBV12-4, the J gene TRBJ2-3; TRBD1 or TRBD2 may be the D gene (5 bases each). This CDR3 spans 13 amino acids. V lost 8 bases and J lost 2, with 11 bases in between. The CDR3 nucleotides read TGTGCCAGCCATCGGGACCACACAGATACGCAGTATTTT. Translated: CASHRDHTDTQYF.

V is TRBV27 and J is TRBJ2-1; D remains ambiguous. Trimming stripped 0 bases from V and 7 bases from J, with 7 bases between. CDR1 MNHEY and CDR2 SMNVEV come from the germline V gene (reference sequence). This CDR3 contains 13 residues. Written as DNA, the CDR3 is TGTGCCAGCAGTTTATCGAAGGGAAATGAGCAGTTCTTC. It translates to CASSLSKGNEQFF.

This chain connects TRBV5-1 to TRBJ1-2; D gene unclear. Per germline, CDR1 SGHRS and CDR2 YFSETQ. Trimming left V 0 bases short and J 4 bases short, with 22 bases between. The CDR3 covers 18 residues. Here the CDR3 reads CASSLGPPPVRSFYGYTF. The CDR3 bases are TGCGCCAGCAGCTTGGGGCCACCTCCCGTTAGGTCCTTCTATGGCTACACCTTC.